This T cell receptor beta chain was retrieved from a study of blood T cell repertoires in COVID-19 (dated by TCRdb to the early 2020s). Looking at the study overall: Samples from collaborators originated in the United States, Italy and Spain and spanned both the acute and convalescent phases of COVID-19. The material from the prospective study consisted of cDNA or gDNA derived from T cells, B-cell-depleted T cells, or PBMCs. Deeply sampled blood TCRbeta repertoires from subjects exposed to, actively infected with, or recovered from COVID-19 were included in the dataset. The repertoires were released in a freely available public database meant as a resource for research on the immune response to SARS-CoV-2. Samples came from the ongoing ImmuneRACE study (first 160 participants) plus 1,254 subjects from 6 global collaborators. Nearly every sample came with metadata listing a de-identified subject ID, COVID-19 status, age in years and sex. HLA class I and class II types, where available, came from metadata supplied by the sample provider rather than from assay-based typing. Summary of the overall study and its limitations: The quantity of clinical and demographic metadata differed by source and by participant and was supplied without curation.

The immunoSEQ Assay, a bias-controlled multiplex PCR, was used to amplify TCRbeta CDR3 regions from genomic DNA. The paper's data handling went like this. Within the assay, amplification of reference gene primers was used to estimate how many nucleated cells each sample contained. To quantify the absolute abundance of each unique TCRbeta CDR3 rearrangement, sequence reads were collapsed and filtered. For each sample, productive Simpson clonality was calculated as the square root of Simpson's diversity index over productive rearrangements. TCRdb holds this immuneACCESS table with in-frame rearrangements only. Some clones are missing; in checked studies, unresolved V genes explain under half, and the rest has no known cause. The V and J calls and clone size were taken over from that table, and D and trimming were inferred from the DNA. Counted in this sample were 250,000 to 300,000 clones; roughly 86% of them appeared once. The top ten clonotypes cover less than 2% of the sample.

Taken from cysteine to phenylalanine, the CDR3 has 13 residues. Only the CDR3 portion is preserved as DNA: 39 bases, with reading frame beginning at the first base. The V and J ends are trimmed by 3 bases and 3 bases, leaving 9 bases between them. From a lookup of the germline V gene, CDR1 and CDR2 are SGHAT and FQNNGV. In the prospective study, participants were about 18 to 100 years old, resided in about two dozen geographic areas of the United States, and were enrolled through a virtual design. In the prospective study, cohorts were assigned on the basis of participant-reported clinical history obtained from a screening survey and a study questionnaire. Recovered participants in ImmuneRACE Cohort 3 were defined as having two consecutive negative NP/OP PCR tests, clearance from a healthcare professional, or resolution of symptoms. In the prospective study, whole blood, serum and a nasopharyngeal or oropharyngeal swab were collected from each participant by mobile phlebotomists. Over a roughly 2-month period, participants in the prospective study had the option of providing additional blood draws and questionnaires. Blood samples from the prospective study were shipped frozen or at room temperature prior to DNA extraction.

To note about this clone: Which antigen it targets is not known. No base quality values were provided; no much bigger clone lies one nucleotide off.

Sample: PBMCs or T cells enriched from blood (not recorded which). This sequence originates from a woman aged 55 to 70 who had recovered from COVID-19. The rearranged chain carries TRBV11-2 and TRBJ2-7, with the identity of the D gene unclear. The encoded CDR3 is CASSFLSYYEQYF. Here is the DNA: TGTGCCAGCAGCTTCTTGTCGTACTACGAGCAGTACTTC.